The 6 T cell receptor beta chains below were found in one sample sequenced in a study of beta chain features in type 1 diabetes. Since all of the isolated RNA was reverse transcribed, expressed TCRB transcripts were what got sequenced. Sequencing used immunoSEQ multiplex PCR; TCRdb keeps in-frame clones, though not all of them. The sample shows 40,000 to 45,000 clones, 65% to 70% of them seen only once. For these receptors, no antigen is known. Study results and caveats: When Type 1 diabetes patients were examined, their TCRB CDR3s proved moderately but significantly shorter in all four CD4+ subsets.

The sequenced material came from Tregs from blood. These receptors all stem from a woman under 30 with type 1 diabetes.

A few counts support this clone. The chain has TRBV7-2 and TRBJ1-3; the D gene is possibly TRBD1 (6 bases). The CDR3 consists of 16 residues. The germline V gene encodes CDR1 SGHTA and CDR2 FQGNSA. V lost 1 base to trimming and J lost 0 bases, with 10 bases between them. The CDR3 loop is CASSLGGQRSGNTIYF. The CDR3 DNA reads as TGTGCCAGCAGCTTAGGCGGACAGCGCTCTGGAAACACCATATATTTT.

This clone was counted between two and nine times. V and J are TRBV5-5 and TRBJ2-7, with 9 bases fitting TRBD1. The J segment lost 2 bases and the V segment lost 4 bases, leaving 1 base of the junction unmatched. The CDR3 length is 13 residues. Per the germline V gene, CDR1 is SGHKS and CDR2 is YYEKEE (reference sequence). This CDR3 is CASSRDRAYEQYF. As DNA, the CDR3 is TGTGCCAGCAGCCGGGACAGGGCCTACGAGCAGTACTTC.

V and J are TRBV7-2 and TRBJ2-7; no definite D call. This CDR3 comprises 14 residues. V was shortened by 5 bases and J by 0 bases, with 11 bases between the two germline ends. Germline CDR1 SGHTA, CDR2 FQGNSA. The CDR3 sequence is CASSPPFSSYEQYF. The CDR3 nucleotides are TGTGCCAGCAGCCCGCCCTTTAGCTCCTACGAGCAGTACTTC.

The gene calls are TRBV5-1 and TRBJ2-7; 10 bases agree with TRBD1. The CDR3 is 14 residues long. The trim removed 4 bases at V and 4 bases at J, leaving 5 bases unmatched. In germline, CDR1 is SGHRS, CDR2 YFSETQ. DNA of the CDR3: TGCGCCAGCAGCCGGGACAGGGGTTCATACGAGCAGTACTTC. Translation: CASSRDRGSYEQYF.

The CDR3 loop reads CASRTTGGPLNEQFF. In DNA, the CDR3 is TGTGCCAGCAGAACTACGGGGGGGCCCCTCAATGAGCAGTTCTTC. The chain couples TRBV6-5 to TRBJ2-1; TRBD2 agrees at 8 bases. CDR3 size: 15 residues. CDR1 is MNHEY and CDR2 is SVGAGI in the germline V gene. The V and J ends lost 6 bases and 6 bases, in that order; junction bases with no gene match: 10.

The sample holds one count of this clone. The CDR3 spells CASSAAGANVLTF. The CDR3 coding sequence is TGTGCCAGCAGCGCGGCTGGGGCCAACGTCCTGACTTTC. The chain has TRBV7-3 and TRBJ2-6, with D uncertain. The V and J ends lost 5 bases and 2 bases respectively, with 4 bases between them. Germline-derived CDR1 and CDR2 are SGHTA and FQGTGA. This CDR3 comprises 13 residues.